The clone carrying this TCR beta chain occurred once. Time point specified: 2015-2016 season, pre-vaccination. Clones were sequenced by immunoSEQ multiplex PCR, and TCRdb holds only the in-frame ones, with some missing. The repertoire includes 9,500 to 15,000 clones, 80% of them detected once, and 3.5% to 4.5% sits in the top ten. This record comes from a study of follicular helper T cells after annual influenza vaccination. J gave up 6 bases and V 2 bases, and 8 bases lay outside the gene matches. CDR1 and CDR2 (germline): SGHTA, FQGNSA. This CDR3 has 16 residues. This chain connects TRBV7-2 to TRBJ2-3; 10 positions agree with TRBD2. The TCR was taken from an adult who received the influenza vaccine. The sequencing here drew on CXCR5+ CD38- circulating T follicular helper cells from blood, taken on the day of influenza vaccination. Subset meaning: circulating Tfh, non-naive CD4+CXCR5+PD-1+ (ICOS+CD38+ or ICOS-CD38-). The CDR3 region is CASSLSIAGGRDTQYF. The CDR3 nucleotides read TGTGCCAGCAGCTTATCTATAGCGGGGGGCAGGGATACGCAGTATTTT. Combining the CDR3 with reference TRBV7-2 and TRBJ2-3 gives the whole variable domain GAGVSQSPSNKVTEKGKDVELRCDPISGHTALYWYRQSLGQGLEFLIYFQGNSAPDKSGLPSDRFSAERTGGSVSTLTIQRTQQEDSAVYLCASSLSIAGGRDTQYFGPGTRLTVL.